Below are 9 T cell receptor beta chains sequenced from a single sample in a study of cytotoxic CD8 clonotypes in ibrutinib-treated CLL. Profiling relied on immunoSEQ multiplex PCR, and the TCRdb table lists in-frame clones only, not all of them. Here the sample spans 40,000 or so clones, about 70% being singletons. The material was PBMCs, obtained at disease progression, from a patient treated with ibrutinib. These receptors originate from a human donor with chronic lymphocytic leukemia.

A few counts support this clone. This rearrangement joins TRBV19 to TRBJ1-5, with 7 bases aligning to TRBD1. Germline V lookup: CDR1 LNHDA, CDR2 SQIVND (reference sequence). The CDR3 spans 12 residues. Losses at the gene ends were 6 bases for V and 6 bases for J; bases not matched to a gene: 2. CDR3 residues: CASSTGVQPQHF. CDR3 sequence (DNA): TGTGCCAGTAGCACAGGGGTTCAGCCCCAGCATTTT.

This chain joins TRBV7-9 and TRBJ1-2, with D uncertain. Germline V gives CDR1 SEHNR, CDR2 FQNEAQ (reference sequence). The CDR3 has 15 residues. The V end lost 1 base, the J end lost 6 bases, and 15 bases lay between the germline ends. The CDR3 region is CASSLGAAARDGYTF. DNA for the CDR3: TGTGCCAGCAGCTTAGGCGCGGCTGCCCGGGATGGCTACACCTTC. Full variable domain (remainder filled in from reference TRBV7-9 and TRBJ1-2): DTGVSQNPRHKITKRGQNVTFRCDPISEHNRLYWYRQTLGQGPEFLTYFQNEAQLEKSRLLSDRFSAERPKGSFSTLEIQRTEQGDSAMYLCASSLGAAARDGYTFGSGTRLTVV.

The rearrangement links TRBV28 to TRBJ1-5; the match to TRBD1 covers 7 bases. Germline V lookup: CDR1 MDHEN, CDR2 SYDVKM. Germline trimming cut 5 bases from V and 4 bases from J; bases unmatched to any gene: 8. The CDR3 has 15 residues. CDR3 sequence reads: CASSPGQAVNQPQHF. CDR3 in DNA: TGTGCCAGCAGTCCTGGACAGGCGGTAAATCAGCCCCAGCATTTT.

J is TRBJ2-3 and V is TRBV6-1; 7 positions agree with TRBD2. After removal of 3 bases from V and 2 bases from J, the junction contained 5 bases not matched to a gene. The CDR3 sequence is 15 residues long. Germline V CDR1 and CDR2: MNHNS, SASEGT. The DNA of the CDR3 is TGTGCCAGCAGTGAGGGGGGGAGACTCACAGATACGCAGTATTTT. Translation gives CASSEGGRLTDTQYF.

The rearrangement uses TRBV18 and TRBJ2-4; D is possibly TRBD1 (6 bases). This CDR3 is 11 amino acids long. Germline lookup yields CDR1 KGHSH and CDR2 LQKENI. V was shortened by 8 bases and J by 11 bases, with 13 bases between the two germline ends. As DNA, the CDR3 is TGTGCCAGCGCCCAAGACAGGTTTCAGTACTTC. This codes for CASAQDRFQYF.

V is TRBV5-1 and J is TRBJ1-4; 7 bases match TRBD1. The junction had 8 bases not matched to a gene; V was cut back by 2 bases and J by 7 bases. The CDR3 consists of 15 residues. The germline V gene encodes CDR1 SGHRS and CDR2 YFSETQ. CDR3 in DNA: TGCGCCAGCAGCTTAGTAGGGGGCGGAGGTGAAAAACTGTTTTTT. Protein product: CASSLVGGGGEKLFF. The full variable domain, completed using reference TRBV5-1 and TRBJ1-4, is KAGVTQTPRYLIKTRGQQVTLSCSPISGHRSVSWYQQTPGQGLQFLFEYFSETQRNKGNFPGRFSGRQFSNSRSEMNVSTLELGDSALYLCASSLVGGGGEKLFFGSGTQLSVL.

The chain links TRBV7-6 to TRBJ2-5, with 13 bases matching TRBD2. The germline CDR1 and CDR2 sequences are SGHVS and FNYEAQ. The CDR3 has 15 residues. V shed 4 bases and J 2 bases; nucleotides not matched to a gene: 1. The CDR3 region is CASSWTSGGQETQYF. The CDR3 DNA reads as TGTGCCAGCAGCTGGACTAGCGGGGGTCAAGAGACCCAGTACTTC. Full variable domain (rest looked up from reference TRBV7-6 and TRBJ2-5): GAGVSQSPRYKVTKRGQDVALRCDPISGHVSLYWYRQALGQGPEFLTYFNYEAQQDKSGLPNDRFSAERPEGSISTLTIQRTEQRDSAMYRCASSWTSGGQETQYFGPGTRLLVL.

The rearrangement uses TRBV10-3 and TRBJ1-1, with D maybe TRBD1 (5 bases). The CDR3 consists of 13 residues. CDR1 ENHRY and CDR2 SYGVKD come from the germline V gene. With 7 bases removed from V and 5 bases from J, the gap between germline ends came to 14 bases. CDR3 sequence: CAITEGRETEAFF. In nucleotides, the CDR3 is TGTGCCATCACAGAGGGGCGTGAAACTGAAGCTTTCTTT.

The V and J genes are TRBV25-1 and TRBJ1-3, with D maybe TRBD1 (6 bases). CDR1 MGHDK and CDR2 SYGVNS come from the germline V gene. V was shortened by 5 bases and J by 8 bases, with 13 bases between the two germline ends. This CDR3 spans 13 amino acids. CDR3 DNA sequence: TGTGCCAGCAGTAGGGGGACTGTAGACACCATATATTTT. The encoded protein is CASSRGTVDTIYF.